This record looks at one T cell receptor beta chain sequence and its context. Its specificity is unknown. Treatment given: oral pan-JAK inhibitor, 5-10 mg twice daily. RNA was extracted and reverse transcribed into cDNA as the sequencing template. Sequencing used immunoSEQ multiplex PCR; TCRdb keeps in-frame clones, though not all of them. This sample has about 200,000 clones; under 40% occur once, and the top ten carry 0.48%. This sample is drawn from a study of CD8+ T cells in alopecia areata. Germline V gives CDR1 SGDLS, CDR2 YYNGEE. CDR3 size: 15 residues. Germline trimming cut 3 bases from V and 4 bases from J; bases unmatched to any gene: 6. Notes on the study in general: While tofacitinib was given, many expanded lesional clones persisted in scalp and blood. For lesional scalp, especially alopecia totalis/universalis, clonality was higher than in normal scalp.

This sequence was found in a human donor with alopecia areata. This material consisted of CD4+ T cells sorted from blood, taken around week 30, from a patient treated with tofacitinib. The V call is TRBV9, the J call TRBJ1-2; 10 bases agree with TRBD1. CDR3 nucleotide sequence: TGTGCCAGCAGCGGATACGGACAGGGGGGCTATGGCTACACCTTC. Translating it yields CASSGYGQGGYGYTF.